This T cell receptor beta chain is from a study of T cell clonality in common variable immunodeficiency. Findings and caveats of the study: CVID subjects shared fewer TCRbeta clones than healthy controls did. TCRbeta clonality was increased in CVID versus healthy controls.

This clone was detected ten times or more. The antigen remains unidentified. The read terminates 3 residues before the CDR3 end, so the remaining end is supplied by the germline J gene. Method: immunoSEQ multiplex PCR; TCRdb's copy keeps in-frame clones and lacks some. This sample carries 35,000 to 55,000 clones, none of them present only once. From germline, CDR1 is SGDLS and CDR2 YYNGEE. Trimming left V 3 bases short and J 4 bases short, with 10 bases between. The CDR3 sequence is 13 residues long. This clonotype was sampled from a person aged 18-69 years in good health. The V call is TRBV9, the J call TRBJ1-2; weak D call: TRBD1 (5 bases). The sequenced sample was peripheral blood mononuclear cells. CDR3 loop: CASSGRAGYGYTF. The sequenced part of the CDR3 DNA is TGTGCCAGCAGCGGCAGGGCTGGCTATGGC. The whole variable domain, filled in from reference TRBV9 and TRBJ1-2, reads DSGVTQTPKHLITATGQRVTLRCSPRSGDLSVYWYQQSLDQGLQFLIQYYNGEERAKGNILERFSAQQFPDLHSELNLSSLELGDSALYFCASSGRAGYGYTFGSGTRLTVV.